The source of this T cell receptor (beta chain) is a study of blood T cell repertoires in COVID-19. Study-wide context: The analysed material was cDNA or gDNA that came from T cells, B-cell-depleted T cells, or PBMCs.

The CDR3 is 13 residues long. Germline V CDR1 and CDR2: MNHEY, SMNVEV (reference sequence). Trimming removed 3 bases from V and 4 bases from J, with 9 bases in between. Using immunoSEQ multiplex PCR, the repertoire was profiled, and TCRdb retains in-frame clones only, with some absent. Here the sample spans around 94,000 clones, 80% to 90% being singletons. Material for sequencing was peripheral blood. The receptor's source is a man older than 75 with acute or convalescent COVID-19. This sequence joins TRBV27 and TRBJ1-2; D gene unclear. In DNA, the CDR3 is TGTGCCAGCAGTTTTTCGGTCCGCTATGGCTACACCTTC. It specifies CASSFSVRYGYTF.